A single sample is the source of the 15 T cell receptor beta chains below, sequenced in a study of T-cell reconstitution after alpha-beta-depleted transplantation in children. Unique molecular identifiers featured in how the TCRbeta library was prepared. MiXCR, applied by TCRdb to the PCR reads, yields one record per CDR3 protein. Seen here are 250,000 to 300,000 distinct CDR3 sequences, 9.5% to 10% observed once, and the top ten hold 10%. The source material was PBMCs from the stem cell graft donor, sampled from the stem cell graft. The source of these receptors is a human donor who donated a stem cell graft to a child with SCID.

The rearrangement uses TRBV12-3 or TRBV12-4 and TRBJ1-5; unclear D gene. V was cut by 8 bases and J by 6 bases, with 11 bases left in between. This CDR3 comprises 12 residues. CDR3 bases: TGTGCCAGCCAGACCCAAGTTCAGCCCCAGCATTTT. Translated: CASQTQVQPQHF.

This clonotype was seen ten or more times. The rearrangement links TRBV20-1 to TRBJ2-1; 10 bases match TRBD2. Germline values: CDR1 DFQATT, CDR2 SNEGSKA (reference sequence). Trimming at V came to 0 bases and at J to 4 bases, leaving 3 bases not matched to a gene. The CDR3 is made up of 15 amino acids. In DNA, the CDR3 is TGCAGTGCTAGAGATGTAGCGGGGGGATACAATGAGCAGTTCTTC. It encodes CSARDVAGGYNEQFF.

The V and J genes are TRBV5-6 and TRBJ2-3, with TRBD2 matching over 8 bases. Per the germline V gene, CDR1 is SGHDT and CDR2 is YYEEEE. This CDR3 region has 17 residues. The V segment lost 0 bases and the J segment 4 bases; nucleotides outside the gene matches: 10. For the CDR3, the DNA is TGTGCCAGCAGCTTGGGGTCTCCGGGACTAGGGGCAGATACGCAGTATTTT. This codes for CASSLGSPGLGADTQYF.

This clonotype was observed at least ten times. This chain uses TRBV5-5 with TRBJ2-4; D ambiguous. V was pared by 0 bases and J by 9 bases, with 4 bases between. CDR3 length equals 11 residues. CDR1 and CDR2 (germline): SGHKS, YYEKEE (reference sequence). The CDR3 bases are TGTGCCAGCAGCTTGGGACCCATTCAGTACTTC. Translating gives CASSLGPIQYF.

The chain is built from TRBV20-1 and TRBJ1-4; D is ambiguous. CDR1 is DFQATT, CDR2 SNEGSKA, per germline (reference sequence). V lost 8 bases, J lost 3 bases, and 19 bases lay in between. The CDR3 runs to 15 residues. For the CDR3, the DNA is TGCAGTCTCAAAGCCAGGTCGAGTTCTAATGAAAAACTGTTTTTT. It is translated as CSLKARSSSNEKLFF.

This clonotype was detected many times. The chain is built from TRBV3-1 and TRBJ1-1; D gene unclear. Looked up from germline, CDR1 is LGHDT and CDR2 is YNNKEL (reference sequence). The CDR3 covers 14 residues. V dropped 1 base and J dropped 5 bases, with 11 bases sitting between them. Written as DNA, the CDR3 is TGTGCCAGCAGCCAAGCCACGACCCGGACTGAAGCTTTCTTT. Its protein product is CASSQATTRTEAFF.

DNA of the CDR3: TGCAGTGCCCGCCTCCGTGTGAATGAGCAGTTCTTC. This codes for CSARLRVNEQFF. The chain employs TRBV20-1 and TRBJ2-1; no definite D call. V lost 6 bases and J 7 bases, leaving 13 bases between the germline ends. CDR3 length: 12 residues. Germline loops: CDR1 DFQATT, CDR2 SNEGSKA (reference sequence).

The chain recombines TRBV12-3 or TRBV12-4 with TRBJ1-5, with a tentative D call TRBD1 (5 bases). The length of the CDR3 is 15 residues. Between the trimmed V and J ends, which lost 6 bases and 4 bases, there was a span of 16 bases. The CDR3 loop reads CASSPESRVNQPQHF. The CDR3 bases are TGTGCCAGCAGCCCAGAAAGCAGGGTGAATCAGCCCCAGCATTTT.

Notes on this clonotype: Mismatch with germline at one junction end may stem from a read error. This chain uses TRBV10-3 with TRBJ2-2; 14 bases fit TRBD2. There are 16 residues in the CDR3. The germline CDR1 and CDR2 sequences are ENHRY and SYGVKD. CDR3: CAISPTSGGDTAELFF. The CDR3 bases are TGTGCCATCAGCCCGACTAGCGGGGGGGATACCGCGGAGCTGTTTTTT.

The V and J genes are TRBV3-1 and TRBJ2-1; the match to TRBD2 covers 9 bases. The V and J ends lost 1 base and 9 bases, in that order; junction bases with no gene match: 13. Germline CDR1 LGHDT, CDR2 YNNKEL (reference sequence). This CDR3 contains 17 residues. The CDR3 coding sequence is TGTGCCAGCAGCCAAGCCCCCGGGGCGGGGGGGCTAGGTGAGCAGTTCTTC. This encodes CASSQAPGAGGLGEQFF.

There are a few counts of this clonotype. This chain joins TRBV5-1 and TRBJ2-1; D uncertain. The CDR3 sequence is 12 residues long. With 4 bases removed from V and 6 bases from J, the gap between germline ends came to 8 bases. Germline V lookup: CDR1 SGHRS, CDR2 YFSETQ. The CDR3 DNA follows: TGCGCCAGCAGCCCCGTTTTCAATGAGCAGTTCTTC. This translates into CASSPVFNEQFF.

This clonotype showed up many times. This sequence joins TRBV2 and TRBJ2-1; possibly TRBD1 or TRBD2 for D (5 bases each). In germline, CDR1 is SNHLY, CDR2 FYNNEI. This CDR3 has 12 amino acids. The V and J ends lost 6 bases and 9 bases respectively, with 12 bases between them. The CDR3: CASSGSGTEQFF. The CDR3, as DNA: TGTGCCAGCAGCGGATCCGGGACTGAGCAGTTCTTC.

V usage is TRBV27 and J usage is TRBJ2-4; no firm D call. The CDR3 runs to 12 residues. Trimming removed 2 bases from V and 7 bases from J, with 6 bases in between. Germline loops: CDR1 MNHEY, CDR2 SMNVEV (reference sequence). CDR3 in DNA: TGTGCCAGCAGTTTAGGGGATAACATTCAGTACTTC. As protein: CASSLGDNIQYF.

Ten or more counts support this clonotype. This rearrangement joins TRBV7-2 to TRBJ2-5; 11 bases are a match to TRBD2. CDR3 length: 16 amino acids. V shed 0 bases, J shed 5 bases, and the junction held 5 bases outside the gene matches. Germline V gives CDR1 SGHTA, CDR2 FQGNSA. The CDR3 here is CASSLALAGGMETQYF. CDR3 nucleotides: TGTGCCAGCAGCTTAGCATTAGCGGGGGGGATGGAGACCCAGTACTTC. Filled out from reference TRBV7-2 and TRBJ2-5, the complete variable domain reads GAGVSQSPSNKVTEKGKDVELRCDPISGHTALYWYRQSLGQGLEFLIYFQGNSAPDKSGLPSDRFSAERTGGSVSTLTIQRTQQEDSAVYLCASSLALAGGMETQYFGPGTRLLVL.

The chain uses TRBV18 and TRBJ2-5; D is ambiguous. This CDR3 is built from 13 residues. CDR1 and CDR2 from the germline V gene are KGHSH and LQKENI. V was shortened by 5 bases and J by 5 bases, with 12 bases between the two germline ends. CDR3 loop: CASSERSRETQYF. CDR3 coding DNA: TGTGCCAGCTCAGAACGAAGTAGGGAGACCCAGTACTTC.